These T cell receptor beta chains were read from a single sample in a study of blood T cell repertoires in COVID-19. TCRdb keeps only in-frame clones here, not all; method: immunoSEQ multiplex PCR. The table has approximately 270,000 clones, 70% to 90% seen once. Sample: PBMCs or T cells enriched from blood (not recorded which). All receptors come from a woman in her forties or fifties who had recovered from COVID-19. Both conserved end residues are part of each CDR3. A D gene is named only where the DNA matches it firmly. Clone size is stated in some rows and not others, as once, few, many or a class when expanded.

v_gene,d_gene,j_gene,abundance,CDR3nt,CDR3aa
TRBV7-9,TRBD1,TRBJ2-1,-,TGTGCCAGCAGCTCAGGACAGGGGGCGTCCTACAATGAGCAGTTCTTC,CASSSGQGASYNEQFF
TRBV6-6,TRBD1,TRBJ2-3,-,TGTGCCAGCAGTTCCAGACAGGGCCATACGCAGTATTTT,CASSSRQGHTQYF
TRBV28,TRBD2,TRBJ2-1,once,TGTGCCAGCAGTTTAGAGCCCCGGACTAGCGGGAGGAATGAGCAGTTCTTC,CASSLEPRTSGRNEQFF
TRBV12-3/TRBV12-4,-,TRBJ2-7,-,TGTGCCAGCAGTTTTCAGGCTTCCTACGAGCAGTACTTC,CASSFQASYEQYF
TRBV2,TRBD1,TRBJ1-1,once,TGTGCCGGACAGGGGGCGCAGGGCACTGAAGCTTTCTTT,CAGQGAQGTEAFF
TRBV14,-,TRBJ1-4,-,TGTGCCAGCAGCCAAGCCTATCCGGGACAACTTAATGAAAAACTGTTTTTT,CASSQAYPGQLNEKLFF
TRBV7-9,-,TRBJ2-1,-,TGTGCCAGCACCGGATTGGGGGCGGAACCGTGGGAGCAGTTCTTC,CASTGLGAEPWEQFF
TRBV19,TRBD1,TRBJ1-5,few,TGTGCCAGTAGTGTCACCGGGACAGGGGTTGGTCAGCCCCAGCATTTT,CASSVTGTGVGQPQHF
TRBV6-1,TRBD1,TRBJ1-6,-,TGTGCCAGCAGAGGGCAGGGGGCAGAAAATTCACCCCTCCACTTT,CASRGQGAENSPLHF
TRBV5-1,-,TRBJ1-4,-,TGCGCCAGCAGCTTGGTAGGCGGGTCTAATGAAAAACTGTTTTTT,CASSLVGGSNEKLFF
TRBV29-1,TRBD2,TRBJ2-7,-,TGCAGCGTTGCCAGACTAGCGGGAGATGAGCAGTACTTC,CSVARLAGDEQYF
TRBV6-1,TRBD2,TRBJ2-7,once,TGTGCCAGCAGTGAAAGTAGCGGGAGCACCTACGAGCAGTACTTC,CASSESSGSTYEQYF
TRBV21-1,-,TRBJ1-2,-,TGTGCCAGCAGCAAACGTGCGAGACAGCCTAACTATGGCTACACCTTC,CASSKRARQPNYGYTF
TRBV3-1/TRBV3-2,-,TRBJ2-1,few,TGTGCCAGCAGCCAAGATCCAGGGGACCCTGAGCAGTTCTTC,CASSQDPGDPEQFF
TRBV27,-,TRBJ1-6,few,TGTGCCAGCAGTTTGGATAGGGGTAGCTCCTATAATTCACCCCTCCACTTT,CASSLDRGSSYNSPLHF
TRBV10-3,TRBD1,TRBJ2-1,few,TGTGCCATCACCGGGACAGGGGGATATGAGCAGTTCTTC,CAITGTGGYEQFF
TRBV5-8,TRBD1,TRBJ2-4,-,TGTGCCAGCAGCTTGCAGGACAGGGGAAACATTCAGTACTTC,CASSLQDRGNIQYF
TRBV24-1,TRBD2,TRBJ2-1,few,TGTGCCACCAGTGTTCGGACTAGCGGGACAGGTTACAATGAGCAGTTCTTC,CATSVRTSGTGYNEQFF
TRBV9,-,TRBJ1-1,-,TGTGCCAGCAGCGTAGGACAGGACGTTTACACTGAAGCTTTCTTT,CASSVGQDVYTEAFF
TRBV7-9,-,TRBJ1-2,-,TGTGCCAGCAGCCCCCCCCAAGACCAGGCTGCCTATGGCTACACCTTC,CASSPPQDQAAYGYTF
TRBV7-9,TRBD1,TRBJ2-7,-,TGTGCCTCAGCCGAGACAGGGTACGAGCAGTACTTC,CASAETGYEQYF
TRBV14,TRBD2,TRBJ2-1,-,TGTGCCAGCAGCCCCTTTGGTGCGAGGCTAGCGGGGAGTCGCTCCTACAATGAGCAGTTCTTC,CASSPFGARLAGSRSYNEQFF
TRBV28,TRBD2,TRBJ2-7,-,TGTGCCAGCAGACGAGAAACCCAGCGGGAGACGGCCTACGAGCAGTACTTC,CASRRETQRETAYEQYF
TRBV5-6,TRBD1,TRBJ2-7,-,TGTGCCAGCAGCCTACCAGGGACAGCCTACGAGCAGTACTTC,CASSLPGTAYEQYF
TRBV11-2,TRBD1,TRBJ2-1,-,TGTGCCAGCAGCTTAGATCTGGGGACAGGGTTCTTC,CASSLDLGTGFF
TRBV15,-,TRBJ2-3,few,TGTGCCACCAGCAGCAGCGAAGGGGCGAATACGCAGTATTTT,CATSSSEGANTQYF
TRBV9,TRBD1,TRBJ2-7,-,TGTGCCAGCAGCGGACCAGGGGGCGGGTACGAGCAGTACTTC,CASSGPGGGYEQYF
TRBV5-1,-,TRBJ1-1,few,TGCGCCAGCAGCTTGGCCCCCGAGTTAAGGGGCACTGAAGCTTTCTTT,CASSLAPELRGTEAFF
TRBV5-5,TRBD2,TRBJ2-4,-,TGTGCCAGCAGCTTGGCGGGGGGACCCAAAAACATTCAGTACTTC,CASSLAGGPKNIQYF
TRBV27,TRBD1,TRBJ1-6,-,TGTGCCAGCAGCGTTTATGGGGACAGTCCTAATTCACCCCTCCACTTT,CASSVYGDSPNSPLHF
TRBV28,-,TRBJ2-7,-,TGTGCCAGCAGTTTAGGGGGCTCCGTGAGCGAGCAGTACTTC,CASSLGGSVSEQYF
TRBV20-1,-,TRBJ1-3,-,TGCAGTGCTAGTCGGGAGGCGGGAGCTGGAAACACCATATATTTT,CSASREAGAGNTIYF
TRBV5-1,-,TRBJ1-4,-,TGCGCCAGCAGCTTGGGAGGACAGATTAATGAAAAACTGTTTTTT,CASSLGGQINEKLFF
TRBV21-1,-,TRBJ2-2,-,TGTGCCAGCAGCAAATCCCGGGACAGGCTATCGAACACCGGGGAGCTGTTTTTT,CASSKSRDRLSNTGELFF
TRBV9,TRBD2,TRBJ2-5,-,TGTGCCAGCAGCGTAGCGGGGCTAGCGGGGAGAGAGACCCAGTACTTC,CASSVAGLAGRETQYF
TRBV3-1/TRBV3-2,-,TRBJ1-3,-,TGTGCCAGCAGCCAGGAGGACAGAGGAAACACCATATATTTT,CASSQEDRGNTIYF
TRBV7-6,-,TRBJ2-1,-,TGTGCCAGCAGCCAACCCGCGGGTCGCAATGAGCAGTTCTTC,CASSQPAGRNEQFF
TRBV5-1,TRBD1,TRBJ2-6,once,TGCGCCAGCAGCTTGCGCGAGACAGGGTTGACTGGGGCCAACGTCCTGACTTTC,CASSLRETGLTGANVLTF
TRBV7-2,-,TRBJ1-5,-,TGTGCCAGCAGCTTTACGACAGGCAATCAGCCCCAGCATTTT,CASSFTTGNQPQHF
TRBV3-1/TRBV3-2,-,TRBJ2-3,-,TGTGCCAGCAGCCAAGTTCTAACGTCTGGCACAGATACGCAGTATTTT,CASSQVLTSGTDTQYF